A selection of T cell receptor beta chains follows, all from one sample in a study of T cell responses to AZD1222 COVID-19 vaccine. Clones were read by immunoSEQ multiplex PCR, and TCRdb kept only the in-frame ones, dropping some. Among more than 100,000 clones listed, approximately 85% were seen once. The sequenced sample was peripheral blood, obtained on day 0 of AZD1222 vaccination. These receptors were collected from an adult in good health. CDR3s include the opening cysteine and the closing phenylalanine or tryptophan. The D gene is left open where the match is weak. For some rows the clone size is stated as once, few or many, or as a class when expanded; others skip it.

D: -
V: TRBV29-1
J: TRBJ1-3
size: -
CDR3: CSVGLGSGNTIYF
DNA: TGCAGCGTCGGGCTGGGTTCTGGAAACACCATATATTTT

D: TRBD2
V: TRBV10-3
J: TRBJ2-7
size: -
CDR3: CAISVLAVNSYEQYF
DNA: TGTGCCATCAGTGTGCTAGCGGTTAACTCCTACGAGCAGTACTTC

D: TRBD2
V: TRBV5-1
J: TRBJ2-2
size: -
CDR3: CASSVELLAGGTGELFF
DNA: TGCGCCAGCAGCGTCGAACTACTAGCGGGGGGTACCGGGGAGCTGTTTTTT

D: TRBD1
V: TRBV6-2/TRBV6-3
J: TRBJ2-7
size: -
CDR3: CASSYSRGLDYEQYF
DNA: TGTGCCAGCAGTTACTCGAGGGGGCTTGATTACGAGCAGTACTTC

D: -
V: TRBV6-1
J: TRBJ1-2
size: -
CDR3: CASSEAGSNGYTF
DNA: TGTGCCAGCAGTGAAGCAGGGAGTAATGGCTACACCTTC

D: -
V: TRBV24-1
J: TRBJ1-2
size: -
CDR3: CATSGKSGGYTF
DNA: TGTGCCACCAGTGGCAAATCTGGTGGCTACACCTTC

D: -
V: TRBV15
J: TRBJ1-6
size: -
CDR3: CATSRVAKSSYNSPLHF
DNA: TGTGCCACCAGCAGAGTGGCTAAGAGCTCCTATAATTCACCCCTCCACTTT

D: TRBD1
V: TRBV28
J: TRBJ1-6
size: -
CDR3: CASSSGQAGNNSPLHF
DNA: TGTGCCAGCAGCTCCGGACAGGCGGGAAATAATTCACCCCTCCACTTT

D: TRBD2
V: TRBV9
J: TRBJ2-5
size: -
CDR3: CASSVTSGGQETQYF
DNA: TGTGCCAGCAGCGTAACTAGCGGGGGGCAAGAGACCCAGTACTTC

D: -
V: TRBV5-6
J: TRBJ1-6
size: -
CDR3: CASSLSPQGHSPLHF
DNA: TGTGCCAGCAGCTTGTCTCCGCAGGGACATTCACCCCTCCACTTT

D: -
V: TRBV6-4
J: TRBJ2-3
size: few
CDR3: CASSAVAGGTDTQYF
DNA: TGTGCCAGCAGTGCTGTGGCAGGGGGCACAGATACGCAGTATTTT